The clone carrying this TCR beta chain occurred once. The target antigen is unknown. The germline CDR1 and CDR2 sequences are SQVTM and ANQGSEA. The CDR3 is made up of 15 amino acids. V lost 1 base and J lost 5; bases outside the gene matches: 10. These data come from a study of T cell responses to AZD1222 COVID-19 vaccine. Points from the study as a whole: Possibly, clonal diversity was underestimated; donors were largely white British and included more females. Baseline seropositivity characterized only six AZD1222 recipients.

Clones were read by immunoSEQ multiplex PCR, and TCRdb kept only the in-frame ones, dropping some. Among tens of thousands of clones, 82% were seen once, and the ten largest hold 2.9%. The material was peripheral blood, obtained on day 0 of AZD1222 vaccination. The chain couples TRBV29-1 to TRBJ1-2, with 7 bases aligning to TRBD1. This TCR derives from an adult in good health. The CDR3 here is CSVEAPAGGRYGYTF. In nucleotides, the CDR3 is TGCAGCGTTGAAGCTCCGGCAGGGGGACGATATGGCTACACCTTC.